This T cell receptor (beta chain) was recovered during a study of shared clonotypes between healthy human individuals. The study's findings and limits: Clonotype sharing levels among donors were expected to vary with sequencing depth.

Germline CDR1 KGHSH, CDR2 LQKENI. Trimming took off 4 bases at V and 0 bases at J, with 7 bases between the two ends. The CDR3 loop spans 15 amino acids. Adult donors, all healthy and HIV-negative, had no recent acute infections or vaccinations. DNA from unsorted PBMC was sequenced on ten immunoSEQ deep assay plates. How the authors handled the data: Junction-only sequences produced by ImmunoSEQ had no quality scores, so filtering differed. Using immunoSEQ multiplex PCR, the repertoire was profiled, and TCRdb retains in-frame clones only, with some absent. V, J and clone size are taken as reported in that table, and D and trimming were inferred from the DNA itself. This table holds 530,000 or so clones, almost 80% found once. To note about this clone: The antigen is undetermined.

V is TRBV18 and J is TRBJ2-6; D not certain. Sample: PBMCs. The sequence was obtained from a woman aged 35 to 49 in good health. Some clones in this sample may be carry-over from other donors' samples. As DNA, the CDR3 is TGTGCCAGCTCACTAGAAGGCTCTGGGGCCAACGTCCTGACTTTC. It specifies CASSLEGSGANVLTF.